The 9 T cell receptor beta chains below were found in one sample sequenced in a study of T cells in Graves' hyperthyroidism and ophthalmopathy. TCR beta CDR3 sequences were amplified from RNA transcripts. The HTBI set primed first-round TCR CDR3 RT-PCR. TCRdb reanalysed the multiplex PCR reads using MiXCR and keeps one entry per CDR3 protein. The sample yields roughly 200,000 distinct CDR3 sequences, roughly 17% seen once. The source material was blood. The source is a woman aged 50 to 60 with Graves' hyperthyroidism.

This clonotype appeared a single time. This chain connects TRBV5-1 to TRBJ2-7; tentatively, D is TRBD1 (6 bases). CDR1 is SGHRS, CDR2 YFSETQ, per germline. The CDR3 length is 15 residues. Trimming took 0 bases from V and 4 from J, leaving 14 bases between them. The CDR3 region is CASSLGLQGDYEQYF. In DNA, the CDR3 is TGCGCCAGCAGCTTGGGTCTACAGGGTGATTACGAGCAGTACTTC.

This clonotype has only a few counts. J is TRBJ2-5 and V is TRBV19, with TRBD2 matching 9 bases. The germline gives CDR1 LNHDA, CDR2 SQIVND (reference sequence). The CDR3 is 16 amino acids. J was trimmed by 3 bases and V by 3 bases; bases with no gene match: 8. This CDR3 is CASSIAGTSREETQYF. The CDR3 DNA follows: TGTGCCAGTAGTATTGCCGGGACTAGCAGAGAAGAGACCCAGTACTTC.

The chain couples TRBV24-1 to TRBJ1-1; D gene unclear. The CDR3 has 15 amino acids. The V gene's germline CDR1 is KGHDR and CDR2 SFDVKD. The ends were cut back, 9 bases at V and 4 bases at J, with 20 bases in the middle. This CDR3 is CATQTTGSSGTEAFF. CDR3 DNA: TGTGCCACCCAAACGACCGGATCCTCGGGCACTGAAGCTTTCTTT.

Remarks on this clonotype: A read error may be the cause here, since a much bigger clone is one base away. The chain employs TRBV10-1 and TRBJ2-7; D not resolved. CDR3 length: 14 amino acids. Germline V gene data show CDR1 as WNHNN and CDR2 as SYGVQD (reference sequence). V lost 6 bases and J lost 0, with 12 bases in between. In nucleotides, the CDR3 is TGCGCCAGCAGCGGCAGGATAAACTCCTACGAGCAGTACTTC. Protein: CASSGRINSYEQYF.

The chain uses TRBV2 and TRBJ2-1; D is possibly TRBD2 (6 bases). The germline V and J ends were trimmed by 4 bases and 5 bases, with 15 bases remaining between them. Germline V gene data show CDR1 as SNHLY and CDR2 as FYNNEI. The length of the CDR3 is 15 residues. The CDR3 reads CASSVPGLVNNEQFF. For the CDR3, the DNA is TGTGCCAGCAGTGTACCGGGACTGGTTAACAATGAGCAGTTCTTC.

This clonotype was detected ten times or more. The chain links TRBV28 to TRBJ1-3; D perhaps matches TRBD1 (5 bases). The V end was cut by 5 bases, the J end by 4 bases, with 21 bases between. Germline CDR1 MDHEN, CDR2 SYDVKM. CDR3 length equals 17 residues. CDR3 loop: CASSAPGGGRQGNTIYF. As DNA, the CDR3 is TGTGCCAGCAGTGCCCCAGGCGGGGGGAGACAGGGAAACACCATATATTTT.

The chain carries TRBV28 and TRBJ1-1; TRBD1 might be the D (5 bases). V lost 5 bases to trimming and J lost 4 bases, with 17 bases between them. This CDR3 spans 15 amino acids. Germline V gene data show CDR1 as MDHEN and CDR2 as SYDVKM. CDR3 residues: CASSPWAAGVTEAFF. CDR3 in DNA: TGTGCCAGCAGTCCGTGGGCCGCGGGGGTCACTGAAGCTTTCTTT.

This clonotype was counted ten times or more. The V call is TRBV24-1, the J call TRBJ2-1, with D maybe TRBD1 (5 bases). Deletions cut 5 bases from V and 6 bases from J, with 19 bases between. Germline lookup yields CDR1 KGHDR and CDR2 SFDVKD. This CDR3 is built from 16 residues. CDR3 loop: CATSGPTDTGGNEQFF. DNA of the CDR3: TGTGCCACCAGTGGACCCACGGACACTGGTGGCAATGAGCAGTTCTTC.

This clonotype was counted only a few times. In nucleotides, the CDR3 is TGCAGTGCTCAGGACAGGGGGAACACAGATACGCAGTATTTT. Protein sequence: CSAQDRGNTDTQYF. The chain is built from TRBV20-1 and TRBJ2-3; 10 bases map to TRBD1. CDR1 and CDR2 (germline): DFQATT, SNEGSKA (reference sequence). V lost 5 bases, J lost 2 bases, and 4 bases stayed unmatched. The CDR3 consists of 14 residues.